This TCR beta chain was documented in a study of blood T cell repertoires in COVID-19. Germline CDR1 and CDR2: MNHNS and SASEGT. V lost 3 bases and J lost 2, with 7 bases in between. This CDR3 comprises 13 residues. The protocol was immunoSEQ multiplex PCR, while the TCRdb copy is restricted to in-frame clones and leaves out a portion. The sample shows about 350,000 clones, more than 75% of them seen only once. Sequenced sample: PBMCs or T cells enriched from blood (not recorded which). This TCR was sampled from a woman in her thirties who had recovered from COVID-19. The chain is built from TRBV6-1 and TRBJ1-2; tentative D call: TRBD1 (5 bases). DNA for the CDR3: TGTGCCAGCAGTGAGGGGGGGAACTATGGCTACACCTTC. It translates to CASSEGGNYGYTF.